The 19 T cell receptor beta chains given below trace back to one sample, sequenced in a study of PD-1 blockade in classical Hodgkin lymphoma. Assay used: immunoSEQ multiplex PCR; TCRdb lists only in-frame clones, some missing. Of tens of thousands of clones in the sample, approximately 81% are singletons; the top ten hold roughly 15%. The patients all showed relapse after autologous stem cell transplantation, while their brentuximab vedotin exposure varied. This specimen was peripheral blood mononuclear cells (PBMCs), taken at baseline. Every receptor here comes from a human donor with classical Hodgkin lymphoma.

Comment on this clone: Given a far larger clone just one base away, this is likely a sequencing read error. In nucleotides, the CDR3 is TGTGCCAGCAGCTTTGACAGTAGCAATCAGCCCCAGCATTTT. This gives the protein CASSFDSSNQPQHF. The chain carries TRBV7-9 and TRBJ1-5; possible D gene TRBD1, 5 bases. Germline CDR1 is SEHNR and CDR2 is FQNEAQ (reference sequence). V lost 3 bases, J lost 0 bases, and 6 bases lay in between. The CDR3 has 14 residues.

V and J are TRBV15 and TRBJ2-7; the D gene is possibly TRBD2 (5 bases). The CDR3 loop spans 18 amino acids. CDR1 and CDR2 from the germline V gene are LNHNV and YYDKDF (reference sequence). The V gene lost 1 base and the J gene lost 0 bases, with 19 bases spanning the gap. This chain's CDR3 is CATSRGWRQEGGSYEQYF. CDR3 nucleotides: TGTGCCACCAGCAGAGGATGGAGGCAGGAAGGTGGCTCCTACGAGCAGTACTTC.

This clone was picked up one time. The chain's CDR3 is CASGQGARWGFYTF. The CDR3 DNA is TGTGCCAGTGGACAGGGGGCAAGATGGGGGTTCTACACCTTC. The chain is built from TRBV19 and TRBJ1-2; TRBD1 matches at 11 bases. V lost 8 bases, J lost 10 bases, and 12 bases stayed unmatched. This CDR3 has 14 amino acids. Germline assignment: CDR1 LNHDA and CDR2 SQIVND (reference sequence). Supplemented by reference TRBV19 and TRBJ1-2, the full variable domain reads DGGITQSPKYLFRKEGQNVTLSCEQNLNHDAMYWYRQDPGQGLRLIYYSQIVNDFQKGDIAEGYSVSREKKESFPLTVTSAQKNPTAFYLCASGQGARWGFYTFGSGTRLTVV.

This clone was recorded once. The genes are TRBV20-1 and TRBJ2-7; D unclear. CDR1 and CDR2 from the germline V gene are DFQATT and SNEGSKA (reference sequence). This CDR3 spans 11 amino acids. Trimming cost V 0 bases and J 3 bases, with 3 bases left between them. The CDR3 DNA is TGCAGTGCTAGAGAGAGCTACGAGCAGTACTTC. Translation: CSARESYEQYF.

The chain employs TRBV5-1 and TRBJ1-5; TRBD1 agrees at 8 bases. The CDR3 length is 17 residues. V shed 0 bases and J 2 bases; nucleotides not matched to a gene: 7. CDR1 and CDR2 (germline): SGHRS, YFSETQ. CDR3 in amino acids: CASSLAPTGGGNQPQHF. The CDR3, as DNA: TGCGCCAGCAGCTTGGCCCCTACAGGGGGAGGCAATCAGCCCCAGCATTTT.

This clone has just one count. The chain couples TRBV4-1 to TRBJ1-2; no reliable D call. The germline V and J ends were trimmed by 1 base and 7 bases, with 19 bases remaining between them. Germline lookup yields CDR1 MGHRA and CDR2 YSYEKL. CDR3 length: 16 amino acids. The CDR3 here is CASSQGMVSLLTGYTF. CDR3 DNA sequence: TGCGCCAGCAGCCAAGGGATGGTCTCCCTGTTGACTGGCTACACCTTC.

The chain joins TRBV5-5 to TRBJ2-2; weak D call: TRBD1 (6 bases). The CDR3 is 15 residues long. Trimming took 0 bases from V and 4 from J, leaving 10 bases between them. Germline CDR1 SGHKS, CDR2 YYEKEE (reference sequence). CDR3: CASSLAAGVTGELFF. In nucleotides, the CDR3 is TGTGCCAGCAGCTTGGCGGCAGGGGTCACCGGGGAGCTGTTTTTT.

The chain carries TRBV7-2 and TRBJ1-5; D unclear. The CDR3 covers 15 residues. CDR1 and CDR2 (germline): SGHTA, FQGNSA. Trimming took 2 bases from V and 0 from J, leaving 8 bases between them. The chain's CDR3 is CASSLWADSNQPQHF. CDR3 DNA sequence: TGTGCCAGCAGCTTATGGGCAGATAGCAATCAGCCCCAGCATTTT.

The rearrangement joins TRBV18 to TRBJ2-1; 9 nucleotides align to TRBD1. Unmatched junction bases numbered 5, after V lost 2 bases and J lost 0 bases. In germline, CDR1 is KGHSH, CDR2 LQKENI. The CDR3 loop spans 17 amino acids. The CDR3 DNA reads as TGTGCCAGCTCACCAGTAGACAGGGGGAGCTCCTACAATGAGCAGTTCTTC. Its translation: CASSPVDRGSSYNEQFF. Full variable domain (missing parts from reference TRBV18 and TRBJ2-1): NAGVMQNPRHLVRRRGQEARLRCSPMKGHSHVYWYRQLPEEGLKFMVYLQKENIIDESGMPKERFSAEFPKEGPSILRIQQVVRGDSAAYFCASSPVDRGSSYNEQFFGPGTRLTVL.

This clone is a singleton in its sample. The gene calls are TRBV19 and TRBJ1-1, with TRBD1 as a possible D gene (6 bases). Deletions cut 3 bases from V and 5 bases from J, with 13 bases between. There are 14 residues in the CDR3. Germline V lookup: CDR1 LNHDA, CDR2 SQIVND (reference sequence). The CDR3 here is CASSIGQRTTEAFF. The CDR3 coding sequence is TGTGCCAGTAGTATCGGACAGAGGACAACTGAAGCTTTCTTT.

The chain uses TRBV25-1 and TRBJ1-1; tentative D call: TRBD1 (5 bases). The CDR3 runs to 13 residues. The germline gives CDR1 MGHDK, CDR2 SYGVNS. The V end was cut by 5 bases, the J end by 7 bases, with 14 bases between. The CDR3 nucleotides read TGTGCCAGCAGTAGGCAGGGAAGGGGTGAAGCTTTCTTT. Its protein product is CASSRQGRGEAFF.

The CDR3 spells CASRRQDINRADTQYF. The CDR3 DNA sequence: TGTGCCAGTAGGCGGCAGGACATAAACAGGGCAGATACGCAGTATTTT. The gene calls are TRBV19 and TRBJ2-3, with D possibly TRBD1 on 6 matching bases. V lost 6 bases to trimming and J lost 4 bases, with 20 bases between them. CDR3 length: 16 residues. Germline values: CDR1 LNHDA, CDR2 SQIVND (reference sequence). Looking up the rest from reference TRBV19 and TRBJ2-3 gives the full variable domain: DGGITQSPKYLFRKEGQNVTLSCEQNLNHDAMYWYRQDPGQGLRLIYYSQIVNDFQKGDIAEGYSVSREKKESFPLTVTSAQKNPTAFYLCASRRQDINRADTQYFGPGTRLTVL.

V is TRBV2 and J is TRBJ1-1; D perhaps matches TRBD1 (5 bases). The CDR3 sequence is 12 residues long. Trimming left V 4 bases short and J 4 bases short, with 7 bases between. Germline lookup yields CDR1 SNHLY and CDR2 FYNNEI. The CDR3 spells CASSGDATEAFF. In DNA form, the CDR3 reads TGTGCCAGCAGTGGGGACGCCACTGAAGCTTTCTTT.

This clone was seen a handful of times. V is TRBV5-1 and J is TRBJ1-2, with TRBD1 identical over 7 bases. The length of the CDR3 is 14 residues. The junction had 5 bases not matched to a gene; V was cut back by 0 bases and J by 6 bases. CDR1 is SGHRS, CDR2 YFSETQ, per germline. CDR3 sequence: CASSLVQGMDGYTF. The CDR3 coding sequence is TGCGCCAGCAGCTTGGTACAGGGGATGGATGGCTACACCTTC.

CDR3 loop: CASSFQDSSYNEQFF. Written as DNA, the CDR3 is TGTGCCAGCAGTTTTCAGGACTCCTCCTACAATGAGCAGTTCTTC. This rearrangement joins TRBV27 to TRBJ2-1; tentatively, D is TRBD2 (5 bases). Per germline, CDR1 MNHEY and CDR2 SMNVEV (reference sequence). CDR3 length equals 15 residues. The V end was cut by 3 bases, the J end by 0 bases, with 9 bases between.

On this clone: Other DNA sequences in the same sample also yield this CDR3. The rearrangement joins TRBV9 to TRBJ1-2; TRBD1 matches at 10 bases. Per the germline V gene, CDR1 is SGDLS and CDR2 is YYNGEE. The CDR3 runs 14 residues. The junction had 4 bases not matched to a gene; V was cut back by 3 bases and J by 5 bases. Written as DNA, the CDR3 is TGTGCCAGCAGCGGACAGGGGGCTAGATATGGCTACACCTTC. Protein product: CASSGQGARYGYTF.

The gene calls are TRBV19 and TRBJ2-3; unclear D gene. V lost 5 bases, J lost 2 bases, and 14 bases lay in between. The germline CDR1 and CDR2 sequences are LNHDA and SQIVND (reference sequence). The CDR3 runs 15 residues. Here the CDR3 reads CASSQQVGFTDTQYF. The DNA for the CDR3 is TGTGCCAGTAGTCAGCAGGTGGGGTTCACAGATACGCAGTATTTT.

This clone was recorded only once. This chain joins TRBV7-8 and TRBJ2-4; D might be TRBD2 (5 bases). Trimming left V 0 bases short and J 9 bases short, with 9 bases between. Germline V gene lookup returns CDR1 SGHVS and CDR2 FQNEAQ. This CDR3 comprises 13 residues. CDR3 DNA sequence: TGTGCCAGCAGCTTAGCATCTAGCACCATTCAGTACTTC. Translated, it gives CASSLASSTIQYF.

This clone was seen a handful of times. The chain is built from TRBV18 and TRBJ1-5, with 8 bases matching TRBD1. Germline V gives CDR1 KGHSH, CDR2 LQKENI. The J segment lost 7 bases and the V segment lost 4 bases, leaving 12 bases of the junction unmatched. The length of the CDR3 is 16 residues. This CDR3 reads CASSLAHHRGGQPQHF. The DNA for the CDR3 is TGTGCCAGCTCACTCGCCCATCACAGGGGGGGCCAGCCCCAGCATTTT.